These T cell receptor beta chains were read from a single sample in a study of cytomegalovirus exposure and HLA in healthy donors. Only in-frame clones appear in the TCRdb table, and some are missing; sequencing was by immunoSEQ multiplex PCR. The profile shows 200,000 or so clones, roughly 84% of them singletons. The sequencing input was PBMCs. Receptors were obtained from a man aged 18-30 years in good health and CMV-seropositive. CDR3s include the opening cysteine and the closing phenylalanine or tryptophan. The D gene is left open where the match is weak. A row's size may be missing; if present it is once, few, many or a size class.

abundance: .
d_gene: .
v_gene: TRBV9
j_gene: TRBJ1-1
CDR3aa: CASSGQAPNTEAFF
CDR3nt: TGTGCCAGCAGCGGACAGGCGCCGAACACTGAAGCTTTCTTT

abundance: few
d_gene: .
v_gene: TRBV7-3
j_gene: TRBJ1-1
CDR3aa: CASSLGQDSEAFF
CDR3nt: TGTGCCAGCAGCTTAGGGCAGGATAGTGAAGCTTTCTTT

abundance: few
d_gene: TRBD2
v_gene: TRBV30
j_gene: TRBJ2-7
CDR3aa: CAWTLGAAGGDF
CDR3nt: TGTGCCTGGACCCTCGGGGCAGCGGGAGGGGACTTC

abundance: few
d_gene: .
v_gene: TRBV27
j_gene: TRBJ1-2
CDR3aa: CASRGTRIPYGYTF
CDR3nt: TGTGCCAGCAGGGGGACACGGATCCCCTATGGCTACACCTTC

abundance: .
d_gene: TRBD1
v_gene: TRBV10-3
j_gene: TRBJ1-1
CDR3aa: CAISELGQMNTEAFF
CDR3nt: TGTGCCATCAGTGAATTGGGACAGATGAACACTGAAGCTTTCTTT

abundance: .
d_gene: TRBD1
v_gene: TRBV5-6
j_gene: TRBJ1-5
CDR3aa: CASRVWTGNNQPQHF
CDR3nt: TGTGCCAGCAGAGTTTGGACAGGGAACAATCAGCCCCAGCATTTT

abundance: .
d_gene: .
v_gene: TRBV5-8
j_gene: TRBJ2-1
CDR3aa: CASGTGLVSFHEQFF
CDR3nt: TGTGCCAGCGGCACGGGTCTGGTGAGCTTCCATGAGCAGTTCTTC

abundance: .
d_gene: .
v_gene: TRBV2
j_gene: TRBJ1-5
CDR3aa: CASSERSGNQPQHF
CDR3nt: TGTGCCAGCAGTGAAAGGTCGGGGAATCAGCCCCAGCATTTT

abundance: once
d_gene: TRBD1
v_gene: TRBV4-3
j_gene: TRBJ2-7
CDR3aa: CASSPGTDSGEQYF
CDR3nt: TGCGCCAGCAGCCCCGGGACAGACTCGGGGGAGCAGTACTTC

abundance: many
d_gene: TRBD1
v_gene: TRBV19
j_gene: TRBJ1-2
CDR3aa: CASTRGLNYGYTF
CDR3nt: TGTGCCAGTACCAGGGGGTTGAACTATGGCTACACCTTC

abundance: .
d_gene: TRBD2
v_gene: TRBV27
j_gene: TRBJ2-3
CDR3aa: CASSFGGGGTDTQYF
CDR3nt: TGTGCCAGCAGTTTTGGCGGCGGGGGAACAGATACGCAGTATTTT

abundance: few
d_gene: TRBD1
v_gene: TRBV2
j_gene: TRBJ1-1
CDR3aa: CASSAETGFEAFF
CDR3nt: TGTGCCAGCAGTGCAGAGACAGGGTTTGAAGCTTTCTTT

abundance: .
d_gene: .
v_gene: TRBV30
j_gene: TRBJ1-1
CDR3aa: CAWSQNPEAFF
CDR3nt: TGTGCCTGGAGCCAGAATCCTGAAGCTTTCTTT

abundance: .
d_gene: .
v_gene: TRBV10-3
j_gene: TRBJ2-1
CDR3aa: CAISEWDNILYNEQFF
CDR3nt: TGTGCCATCAGTGAGTGGGACAACATCCTTTACAATGAGCAGTTCTTC

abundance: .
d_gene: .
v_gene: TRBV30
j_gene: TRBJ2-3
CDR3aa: CAWSVGSGSTDTQYF
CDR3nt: TGTGCCTGGAGTGTAGGGAGCGGGAGCACAGATACGCAGTATTTT

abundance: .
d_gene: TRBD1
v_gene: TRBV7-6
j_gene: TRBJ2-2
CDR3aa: CAIPPRGQGTGELFF
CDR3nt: TGTGCCATTCCCCCCAGGGGACAGGGGACCGGGGAGCTGTTTTTT

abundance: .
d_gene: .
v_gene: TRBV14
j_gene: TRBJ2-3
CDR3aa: CASSQVTAPDTQYF
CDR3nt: TGTGCCAGCAGCCAAGTAACCGCGCCAGATACGCAGTATTTT

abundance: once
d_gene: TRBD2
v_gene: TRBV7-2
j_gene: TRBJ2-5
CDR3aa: CASSFSRASGREKTQYF
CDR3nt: TGTGCCAGCAGCTTCTCAAGGGCTAGCGGGAGAGAAAAGACCCAGTACTTC

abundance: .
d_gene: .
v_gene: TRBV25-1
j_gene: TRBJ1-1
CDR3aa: CASSVGENTEAFF
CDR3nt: TGTGCCAGCAGTGTAGGAGAGAACACTGAAGCTTTCTTT

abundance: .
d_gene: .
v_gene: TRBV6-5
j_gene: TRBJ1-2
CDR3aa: CASSPPTGTLYGYTF
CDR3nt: TGTGCCAGCAGTCCCCCCACAGGGACCCTCTATGGCTACACCTTC

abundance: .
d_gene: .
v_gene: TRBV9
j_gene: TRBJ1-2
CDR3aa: CASSVEAGEFHGYTF
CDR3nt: TGTGCCAGCAGCGTAGAAGCAGGGGAGTTTCATGGCTACACCTTC

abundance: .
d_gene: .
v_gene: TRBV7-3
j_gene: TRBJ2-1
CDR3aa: CASSFSEHIPEFF
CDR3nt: TGTGCCAGCAGCTTCAGCGAACACATACCGGAGTTCTTC

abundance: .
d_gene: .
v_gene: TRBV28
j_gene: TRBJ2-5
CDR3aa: CASSPYYQETQYF
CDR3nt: TGTGCCAGCAGCCCTTACTACCAAGAGACCCAGTACTTC

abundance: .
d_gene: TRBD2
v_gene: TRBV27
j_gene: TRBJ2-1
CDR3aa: CASSEREAGNEQFF
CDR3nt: TGTGCCAGCAGTGAACGGGAGGCCGGTAATGAGCAGTTCTTC

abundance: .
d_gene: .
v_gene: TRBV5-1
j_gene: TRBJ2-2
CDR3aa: CASSSGADTGELFF
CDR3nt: TGCGCCAGCAGCTCTGGAGCGGACACCGGGGAGCTGTTTTTT

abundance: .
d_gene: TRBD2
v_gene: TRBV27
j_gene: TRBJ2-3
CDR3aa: CASSPLVGGADTQYF
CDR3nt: TGTGCCAGCAGCCCCTTGGTCGGGGGGGCAGATACGCAGTATTTT

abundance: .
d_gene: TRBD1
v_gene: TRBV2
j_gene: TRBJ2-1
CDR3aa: CASSELGQGLFEQFF
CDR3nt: TGTGCCAGCAGTGAATTGGGACAGGGTCTCTTTGAGCAGTTCTTC

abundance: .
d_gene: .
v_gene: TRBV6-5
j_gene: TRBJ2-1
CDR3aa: CASSQTLGGKQFF
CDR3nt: TGTGCCAGCAGCCAAACTCTAGGAGGGAAGCAGTTCTTC

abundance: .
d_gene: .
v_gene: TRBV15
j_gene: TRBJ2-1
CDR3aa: CATGRSGEQFF
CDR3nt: TGTGCCACCGGGAGAAGCGGTGAGCAGTTCTTC

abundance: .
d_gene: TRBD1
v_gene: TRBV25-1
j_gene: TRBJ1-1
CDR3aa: CASSGDRVNTEAFF
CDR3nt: TGTGCCAGCAGTGGGGACAGGGTGAACACTGAAGCTTTCTTT

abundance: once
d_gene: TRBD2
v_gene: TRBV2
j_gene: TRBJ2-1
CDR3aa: CARGVAGGGNEQFF
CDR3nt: TGTGCCAGGGGGGTAGCGGGAGGCGGCAATGAGCAGTTCTTC

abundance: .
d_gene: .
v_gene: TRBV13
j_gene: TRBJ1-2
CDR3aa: CASREQGFGGYTF
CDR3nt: TGTGCCAGCAGAGAACAGGGTTTTGGGGGCTACACCTTC

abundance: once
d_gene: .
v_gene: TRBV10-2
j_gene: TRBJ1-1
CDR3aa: CASLGGQTEAFF
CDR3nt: TGCGCCAGCCTTGGGGGCCAGACTGAAGCTTTCTTT

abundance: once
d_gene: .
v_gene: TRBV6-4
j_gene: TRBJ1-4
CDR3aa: CASSKEANEKLFF
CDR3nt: TGTGCCAGCAGTAAAGAGGCTAATGAAAAACTGTTTTTT

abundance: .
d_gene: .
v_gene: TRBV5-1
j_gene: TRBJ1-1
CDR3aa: CASSLSGARVTEAFF
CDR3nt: TGCGCCAGCAGCTTGTCAGGGGCGCGGGTCACTGAAGCTTTCTTT

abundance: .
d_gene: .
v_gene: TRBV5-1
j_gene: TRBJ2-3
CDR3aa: CASSLGGGPEADTQYF
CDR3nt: TGCGCCAGCAGCTTGGGGGGAGGCCCCGAGGCAGATACGCAGTATTTT

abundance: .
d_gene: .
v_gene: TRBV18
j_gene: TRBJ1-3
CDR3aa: CASSPRGAAGNTIYF
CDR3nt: TGTGCCAGCTCACCCAGGGGAGCGGCTGGAAACACCATATATTTT

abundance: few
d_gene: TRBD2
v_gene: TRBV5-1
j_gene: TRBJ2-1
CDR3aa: CASREGSGRNEQFF
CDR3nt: TGCGCCAGCAGAGAGGGTAGCGGGAGAAATGAGCAGTTCTTC

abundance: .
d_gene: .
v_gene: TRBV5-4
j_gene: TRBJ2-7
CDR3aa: CASSFGRDYEQYF
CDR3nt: TGTGCCAGCAGCTTCGGGCGGGACTACGAGCAGTACTTC

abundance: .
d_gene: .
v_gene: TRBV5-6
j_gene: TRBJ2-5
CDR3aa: CASSLPGKTQYF
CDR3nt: TGTGCCAGCAGCTTGCCCGGGAAGACCCAGTACTTC

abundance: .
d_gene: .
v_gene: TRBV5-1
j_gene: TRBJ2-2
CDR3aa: CASSAGRGPNTGELFF
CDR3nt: TGCGCCAGCAGCGCGGGACGGGGCCCGAACACCGGGGAGCTGTTTTTT

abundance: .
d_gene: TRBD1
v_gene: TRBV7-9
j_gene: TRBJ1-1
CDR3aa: CASSPDRATEAFF
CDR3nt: TGTGCCAGCAGCCCTGACAGGGCTACTGAAGCTTTCTTT

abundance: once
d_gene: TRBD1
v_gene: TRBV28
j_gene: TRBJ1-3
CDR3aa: CASRVTGGLGNTIYF
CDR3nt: TGTGCCAGCAGAGTTACAGGGGGCCTCGGAAACACCATATATTTT

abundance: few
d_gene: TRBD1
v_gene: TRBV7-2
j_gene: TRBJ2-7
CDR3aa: CASSLIWQGAHEQYF
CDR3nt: TGTGCCAGCAGCTTAATTTGGCAGGGGGCCCACGAGCAGTACTTC

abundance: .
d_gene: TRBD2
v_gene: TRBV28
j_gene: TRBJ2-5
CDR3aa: CASRWIAGGGQETQYF
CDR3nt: TGTGCCAGCAGATGGATAGCGGGGGGAGGTCAAGAGACCCAGTACTTC

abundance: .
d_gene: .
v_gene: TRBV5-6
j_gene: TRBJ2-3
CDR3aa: CASSPGDSSTDTQYF
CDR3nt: TGTGCCAGCAGCCCCGGAGACAGTAGCACAGATACGCAGTATTTT

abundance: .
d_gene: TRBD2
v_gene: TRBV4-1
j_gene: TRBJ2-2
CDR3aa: CASSHGLAGVSSGELFF
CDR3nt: TGCGCCAGCAGCCACGGCTTAGCGGGAGTATCTTCCGGGGAGCTGTTTTTT

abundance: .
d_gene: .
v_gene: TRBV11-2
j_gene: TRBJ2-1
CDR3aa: CASSLGYRGTHNEQFF
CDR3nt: TGTGCCAGCAGCTTAGGGTATCGGGGGACCCACAATGAGCAGTTCTTC

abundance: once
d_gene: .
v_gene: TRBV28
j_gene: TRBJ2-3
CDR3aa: CASSKGLDDTQYF
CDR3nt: TGTGCCAGCAGTAAGGGACTTGACGATACGCAGTATTTT

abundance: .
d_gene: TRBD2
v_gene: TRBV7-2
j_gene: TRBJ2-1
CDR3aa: CASSLGLEYNEQFF
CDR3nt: TGTGCCAGCAGCCTCGGACTAGAGTACAATGAGCAGTTCTTC

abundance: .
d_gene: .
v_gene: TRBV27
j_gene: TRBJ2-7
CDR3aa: CASRVGRSSSYEQYF
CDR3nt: TGTGCCAGCAGGGTCGGTCGATCAAGCTCCTACGAGCAGTACTTC

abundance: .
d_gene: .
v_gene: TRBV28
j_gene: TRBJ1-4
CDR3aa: CASQANEKLFF
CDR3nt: TGTGCCAGCCAGGCTAATGAAAAACTGTTTTTT

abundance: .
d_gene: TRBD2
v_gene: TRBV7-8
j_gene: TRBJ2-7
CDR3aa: CASSLKGGAPYEQYF
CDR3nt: TGTGCCAGCAGCTTAAAGGGAGGGGCCCCTTACGAGCAGTACTTC

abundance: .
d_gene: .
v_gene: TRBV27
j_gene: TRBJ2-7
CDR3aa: CASSTWVGTAYEQYF
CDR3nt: TGTGCCAGCAGTACCTGGGTGGGCACCGCCTACGAGCAGTACTTC

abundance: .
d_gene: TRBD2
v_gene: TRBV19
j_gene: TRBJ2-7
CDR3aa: CASRTNAGTRLHEQYF
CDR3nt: TGTGCCAGTAGAACCAACGCCGGGACTAGACTACACGAGCAGTACTTC

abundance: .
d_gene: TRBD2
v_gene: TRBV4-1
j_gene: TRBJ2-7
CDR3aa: CASSQVAGAAYEQYF
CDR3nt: TGCGCCAGCAGCCAAGTAGCGGGAGCCGCCTACGAGCAGTACTTC

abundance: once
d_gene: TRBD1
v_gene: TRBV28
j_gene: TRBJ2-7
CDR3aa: CASSSVDRVEQYF
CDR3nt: TGTGCCAGCAGTTCTGTTGACAGGGTCGAGCAGTACTTC

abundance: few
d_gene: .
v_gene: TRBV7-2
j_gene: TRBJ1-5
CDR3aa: CASSLSGGPQHF
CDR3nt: TGTGCCAGCAGCTTATCCGGAGGGCCCCAGCATTTT

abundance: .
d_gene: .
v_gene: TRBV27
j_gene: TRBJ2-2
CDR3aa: CASSFSSINGGELFF
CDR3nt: TGTGCCAGCAGTTTTAGTAGTATCAACGGCGGGGAGCTGTTTTTT